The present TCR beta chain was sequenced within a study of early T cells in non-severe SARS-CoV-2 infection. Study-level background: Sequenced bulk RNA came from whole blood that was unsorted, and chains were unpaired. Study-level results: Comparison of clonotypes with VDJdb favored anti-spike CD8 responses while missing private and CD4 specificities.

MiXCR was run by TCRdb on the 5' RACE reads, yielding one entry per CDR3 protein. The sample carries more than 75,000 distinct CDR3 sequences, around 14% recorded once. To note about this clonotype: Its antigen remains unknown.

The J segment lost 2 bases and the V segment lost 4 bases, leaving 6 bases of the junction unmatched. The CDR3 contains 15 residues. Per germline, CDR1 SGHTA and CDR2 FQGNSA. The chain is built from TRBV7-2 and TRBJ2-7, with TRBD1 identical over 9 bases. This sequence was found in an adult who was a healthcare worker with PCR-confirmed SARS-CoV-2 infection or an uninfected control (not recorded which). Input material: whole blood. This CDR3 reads CASSSRGTGTYEQYF. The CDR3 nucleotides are TGTGCCAGCAGCTCTCGCGGGACAGGGACCTACGAGCAGTACTTC.